Listed below are T cell receptor beta chains from one sample, sequenced in a study of human T cells and chemical hapten exposure. TCRdb reprocessed the RACE reads with MiXCR, giving one entry per CDR3 protein. The sample records more than 80,000 distinct CDR3 sequences, about 9.4% being singletons. The material sequenced was whole blood, taken in connection with sensitization to the hapten diphenylcyclopropenone (DPC). Receptors originate from a woman in her 50s with alopecia areata. Some clones in this sample may be carry-over from other donors' samples. Each CDR3 is given with its conserved first and last residue. Each record gives: V gene, D gene, J gene, CDR3 length, clone size, CDR3 protein, CDR3 DNA. The D gene is left open where the match is weak. Not every row has a clone size; where given, it reads once, few, many or a size class.

TRBV11-2	TRBD2	TRBJ2-2	15	few	CASSPGVLAAGELFF	TGTGCCAGCAGCCCCGGGGTACTAGCGGCCGGGGAGCTGTTTTTT
TRBV10-3	-	TRBJ1-3	13	-	CAISRSSGNTIYF	TGTGCCATCAGTCGCAGCTCTGGAAACACCATATATTTT
TRBV20-1	-	TRBJ2-1	10	many	CSVPDGEQFF	TGCAGTGTACCGGATGGAGAGCAGTTCTTC
TRBV19	TRBD2	TRBJ2-3	15	-	CASASPGGPADTQYF	TGTGCCAGCGCCTCCCCGGGAGGGCCGGCAGATACGCAGTATTTT
TRBV7-2	TRBD1	TRBJ2-5	15	many	CASSLSSGQLGPQYF	TGTGCCAGCAGCCTTTCATCGGGACAGCTAGGGCCCCAGTACTTC
TRBV5-1	-	TRBJ1-1	14	many	CASSLEGRNTEAFF	TGCGCCAGCAGCTTGGAGGGAAGGAACACTGAAGCTTTCTTT
TRBV15	TRBD1	TRBJ1-4	14	many	CATSSRGTNEKLFF	TGTGCCACCAGCAGCAGGGGGACCAATGAAAAACTGTTTTTT
TRBV29-1	TRBD2	TRBJ2-7	12	many	CSSASGSSQQYF	TGCAGCTCTGCTAGCGGGAGCTCCCAGCAGTACTTC
TRBV4-3	-	TRBJ2-7	13	few	CASSQVASGEQYF	TGCGCCAGCAGCCAGGTCGCCTCCGGCGAGCAGTACTTC
TRBV11-1	-	TRBJ2-7	12	many	CASSFGLSEQYF	TGTGCCAGCAGCTTTGGTCTCTCCGAGCAGTACTTC
TRBV4-1	-	TRBJ2-3	16	few	CASSHPTSLSTDTQYF	TGCGCCAGCAGCCACCCCACCAGTCTCAGCACAGATACGCAGTATTTT
TRBV6-6	-	TRBJ2-1	15	-	CASSLHGTSLPLEFF	TGTGCCAGCAGCTTGCACGGGACTTCTCTTCCGTTGGAGTTCTTC
TRBV10-3	-	TRBJ2-3	12	many	CAIKQETDTQYF	TGTGCCATCAAACAGGAGACAGATACGCAGTATTTT
TRBV29-1	TRBD1	TRBJ2-3	14	-	CSVVRDRDTDTQYF	TGCAGCGTTGTCCGGGACAGGGACACAGATACGCAGTATTTT
TRBV29-1	-	TRBJ1-2	12	few	CSVEDWDYGYTF	TGCAGCGTTGAAGATTGGGACTATGGCTACACCTTC
TRBV9	TRBD1	TRBJ2-7	15	many	CASSGGQGEWYEQYF	TGTGCCAGCAGCGGGGGACAGGGTGAATGGTACGAGCAGTACTTC
TRBV3-1	TRBD1	TRBJ2-4	17	-	CASSPGLDRGLLNIQYF	TGTGCCAGCAGCCCAGGACTCGACAGGGGGCTCCTAAACATTCAGTACTTC
TRBV28	TRBD1	TRBJ2-7	15	-	CASSLPSDRAYEQYF	TGTGCCAGCAGCCTCCCAAGTGACAGGGCATACGAGCAGTACTTC
TRBV30	TRBD2	TRBJ2-7	17	many	CAWSATGMAGVSYEQYF	TGTGCCTGGAGTGCGACGGGTATGGCGGGAGTTTCGTACGAGCAGTACTTC
TRBV7-2	-	TRBJ2-1	16	many	CASSLMGRSSYNEQFF	TGTGCCAGCAGCTTAATGGGTCGGAGCTCCTACAATGAGCAGTTCTTC
TRBV28	-	TRBJ2-7	14	many	CASSYLRNSYEQYF	TGTGCCAGCAGTTATTTGCGGAACTCCTACGAGCAGTACTTC
TRBV9	TRBD1	TRBJ1-6	15	many	CASSVEAGGNSPLHF	TGTGCCAGCAGCGTAGAAGCAGGGGGTAATTCACCCCTCCACTTT
TRBV27	TRBD1	TRBJ1-4	15	many	CASSFLTGAGEKLFF	TGTGCCAGCAGTTTTCTTACAGGGGCCGGTGAAAAACTGTTTTTT
TRBV20-1	-	TRBJ1-1	14	many	CSARARTVDTEAFF	TGCAGTGCTAGAGCAAGGACAGTCGACACTGAAGCTTTCTTT
TRBV19	-	TRBJ2-5	14	few	CASTQSRGRETQYF	TGTGCCAGTACCCAATCACGGGGTCGGGAGACCCAGTACTTC
TRBV4-3	TRBD1	TRBJ1-1	15	many	CASSQGGGQYTEAFF	TGCGCCAGCAGCCAAGGAGGGGGCCAGTACACTGAAGCTTTCTTT
TRBV7-2	TRBD2	TRBJ2-2	16	few	CASSLVPSGTTGELFF	TGTGCCAGCAGCTTAGTTCCTAGCGGGACCACCGGGGAGCTGTTTTTT
TRBV20-1	-	TRBJ1-4	14	many	CSAKGGATNEKLFF	TGCAGTGCTAAGGGGGGAGCAACTAATGAAAAACTGTTTTTT
TRBV10-1	-	TRBJ1-5	13	many	CAIKTGPDQPQHF	TGCGCCATCAAGACAGGACCTGATCAGCCCCAGCATTTT
TRBV6-1	-	TRBJ1-5	16	many	CASSENLKGPNQPQHF	TGTGCCAGCAGTGAAAATCTAAAAGGGCCCAATCAGCCCCAGCATTTT
TRBV28	-	TRBJ1-5	17	few	CASTTAQYTFSNQPQHF	TGTGCCAGCACCACAGCTCAGTACACTTTTAGCAATCAGCCCCAGCATTTT
TRBV29-1	-	TRBJ1-2	14	-	CSVEGHQANYGYTF	TGCAGCGTTGAAGGACACCAAGCTAACTATGGCTACACCTTC